This TCR beta chain was observed in a study of blood T cell repertoires in COVID-19. Study details: The United States, Italy and Spain provided the acute and convalescent COVID-19 samples. PBMCs, B-cell-depleted T cells, or T cells were the source of the cDNA or gDNA that made up the material.

Here immunoSEQ multiplex PCR was the method, and the copy in TCRdb shows in-frame clones only, minus some. The sample lists more than 60,000 clones, around 80% seen once, with more than 10% in the top ten. Germline loops: CDR1 LNHDA, CDR2 SQIVND (reference sequence). The CDR3 has 15 amino acids. V shed 8 bases and J 6 bases; nucleotides not matched to a gene: 12. The sequence derives from a man aged 45-65 years with COVID-19, enrolled during active disease. The sample consisted of peripheral blood. J is TRBJ2-2 and V is TRBV19; TRBD1 aligns across 7 bases. Written as DNA, the CDR3 is TGTGCCAGTTTGGGTCACAGAGGGGGCCCCGGGGAGCTGTTTTTT. Translated: CASLGHRGGPGELFF.